This TCR delta chain was sequenced during a study of γδ T cells in repeated Plasmodium falciparum infection. Study details: Malian gammadelta TCRs were studied during no-transmission periods and across acute malaria episodes. General study results and limits: Compared with Australian children, Malian Vdelta2-negative repertoires seemed more clonal, less diverse, less shared. The Malian cohort came from a small rural village of predominantly one ethnic group.

As to this clone: Its antigen is as yet unknown. Translating this DNA gives a protein that differs at residue 13 from the TCRdb one, which belongs to a much larger clone; a read error is likely, and the protein shown is this translation.

TCRdb ran CATT on the multiplex PCR reads. This sample has 90,000 to 95,000 delta-chain clones, with 0.98% found just once. V dropped 1 base and J dropped 7; count of bases not matched to a gene: 29. Looked up from germline, CDR1 is TSWWSYY and CDR2 is QGS. The CDR3 has 22 residues. Gammadelta T cells were flow-sorted from PBMC into Vgamma9/Vdelta2+ and Vdelta2-negative populations for bulk analysis. The V gene is TRDV1, the J gene TRDJ1, with 8 nucleotides matching TRDD3. The J gene was missing in TCRdb and was found by matching the end of the DNA to germline. The sequenced sample was gamma-delta T cells from blood. The source is a pool of human donors (malaria-infected and uninfected, not separated). The CDR3 here is CALGEPPPGPSPGWGTGGKLIF. CDR3 DNA sequence: TGTGCTCTTGGGGAACCACCCCCCGGCCCGTCCCCAGGCTGGGGGACAGGTGGTAAACTCATCTTT.